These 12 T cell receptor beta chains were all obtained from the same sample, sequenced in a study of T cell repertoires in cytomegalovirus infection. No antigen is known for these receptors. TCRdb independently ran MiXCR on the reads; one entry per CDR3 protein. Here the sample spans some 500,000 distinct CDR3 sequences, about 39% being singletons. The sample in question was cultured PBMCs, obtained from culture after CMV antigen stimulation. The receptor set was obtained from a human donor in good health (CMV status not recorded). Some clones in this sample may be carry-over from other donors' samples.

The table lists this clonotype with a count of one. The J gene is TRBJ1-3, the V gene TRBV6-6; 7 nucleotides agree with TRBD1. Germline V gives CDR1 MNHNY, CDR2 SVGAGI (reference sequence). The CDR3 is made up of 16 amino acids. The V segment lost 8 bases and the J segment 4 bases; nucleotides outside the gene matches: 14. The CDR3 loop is CASRKQGSWIGNTIYF. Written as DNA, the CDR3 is TGTGCCAGCCGAAAACAGGGGAGTTGGATCGGAAACACCATATATTTT.

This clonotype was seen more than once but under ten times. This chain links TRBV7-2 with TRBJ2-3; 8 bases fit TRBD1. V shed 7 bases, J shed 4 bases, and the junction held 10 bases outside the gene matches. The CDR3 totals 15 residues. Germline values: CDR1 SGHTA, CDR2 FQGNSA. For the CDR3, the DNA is TGTGCCAGCAACGCCTGGACAGGGAGCCCAGATACGCAGTATTTT. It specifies CASNAWTGSPDTQYF. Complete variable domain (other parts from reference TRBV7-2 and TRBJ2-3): GAGVSQSPSNKVTEKGKDVELRCDPISGHTALYWYRQSLGQGLEFLIYFQGNSAPDKSGLPSDRFSAERTGGSVSTLTIQRTQQEDSAVYLCASNAWTGSPDTQYFGPGTRLTVL.

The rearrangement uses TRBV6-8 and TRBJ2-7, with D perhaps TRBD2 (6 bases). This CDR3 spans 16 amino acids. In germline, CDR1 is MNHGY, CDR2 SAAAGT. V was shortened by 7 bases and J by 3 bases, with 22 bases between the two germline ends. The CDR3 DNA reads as TGTGCCAGCACAAGGAACCCGGGACTGGCAATCTACGAGCAGTACTTC. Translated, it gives CASTRNPGLAIYEQYF.

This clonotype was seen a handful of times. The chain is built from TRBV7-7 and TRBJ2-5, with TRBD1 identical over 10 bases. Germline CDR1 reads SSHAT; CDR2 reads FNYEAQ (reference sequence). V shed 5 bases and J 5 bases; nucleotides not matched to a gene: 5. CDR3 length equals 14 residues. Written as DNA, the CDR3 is TGTGCCAGCAGCAATGGACAGGGGGTCGAGACCCAGTACTTC. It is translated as CASSNGQGVETQYF.

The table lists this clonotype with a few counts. The CDR3 reads CASSFLGSNTEAFF. CDR3 bases: TGTGCCAGCAGCTTCCTAGGGTCGAACACTGAAGCTTTCTTT. V gene TRBV7-8 combines with J gene TRBJ1-1; D not resolved. V dropped 3 bases and J dropped 1 base, with 9 bases sitting between them. Per germline, CDR1 SGHVS and CDR2 FQNEAQ. The CDR3 covers 14 residues.

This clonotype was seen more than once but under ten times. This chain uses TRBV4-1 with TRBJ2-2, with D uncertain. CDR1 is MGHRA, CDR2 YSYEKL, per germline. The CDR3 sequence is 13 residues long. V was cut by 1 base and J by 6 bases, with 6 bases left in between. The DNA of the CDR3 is TGCGCCAGCAGCCAAGTCGGTTCCGGGGAGCTGTTTTTT. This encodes CASSQVGSGELFF.

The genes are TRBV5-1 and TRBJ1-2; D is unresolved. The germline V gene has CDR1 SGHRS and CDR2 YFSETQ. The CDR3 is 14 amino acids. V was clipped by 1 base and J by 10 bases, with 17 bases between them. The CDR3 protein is CASSLKPQGLDYTF. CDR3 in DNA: TGCGCCAGCAGCTTGAAACCCCAAGGGCTGGACTACACCTTC. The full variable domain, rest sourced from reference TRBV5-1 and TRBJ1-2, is KAGVTQTPRYLIKTRGQQVTLSCSPISGHRSVSWYQQTPGQGLQFLFEYFSETQRNKGNFPGRFSGRQFSNSRSEMNVSTLELGDSALYLCASSLKPQGLDYTFGSGTRLTVV.

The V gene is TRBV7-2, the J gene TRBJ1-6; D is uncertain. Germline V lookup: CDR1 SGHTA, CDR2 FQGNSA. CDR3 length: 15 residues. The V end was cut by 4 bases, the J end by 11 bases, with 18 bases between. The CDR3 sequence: CASSSTRQAVAPLHF. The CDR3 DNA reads TGTGCCAGCAGCTCCACCCGGCAGGCTGTAGCACCCCTCCACTTT.

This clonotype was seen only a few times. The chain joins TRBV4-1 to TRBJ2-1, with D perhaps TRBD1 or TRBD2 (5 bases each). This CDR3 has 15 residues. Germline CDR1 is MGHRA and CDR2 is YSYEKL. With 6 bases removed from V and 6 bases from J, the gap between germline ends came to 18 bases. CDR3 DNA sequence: TGCGCCAGCAGACACCTCGGAAAGGGGAGCAATGAGCAGTTCTTC. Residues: CASRHLGKGSNEQFF.

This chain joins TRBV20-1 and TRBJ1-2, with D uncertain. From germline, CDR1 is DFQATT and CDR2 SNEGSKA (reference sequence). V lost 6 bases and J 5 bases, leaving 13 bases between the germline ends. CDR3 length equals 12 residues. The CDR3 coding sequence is TGCAGTGCCCCGGACCAGGTGTATGGCTACACCTTC. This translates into CSAPDQVYGYTF.

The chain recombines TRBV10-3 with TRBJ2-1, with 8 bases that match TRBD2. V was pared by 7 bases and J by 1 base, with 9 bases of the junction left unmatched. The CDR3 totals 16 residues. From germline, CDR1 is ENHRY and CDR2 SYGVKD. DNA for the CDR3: TGTGCCATCAATCGGGCCGCGGGAGGTTCCTACAATGAGCAGTTCTTC. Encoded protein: CAINRAAGGSYNEQFF.

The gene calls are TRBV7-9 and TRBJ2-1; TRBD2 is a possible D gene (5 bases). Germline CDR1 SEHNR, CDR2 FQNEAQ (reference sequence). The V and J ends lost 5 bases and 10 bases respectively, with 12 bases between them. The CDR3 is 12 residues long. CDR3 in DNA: TGTGCCAGCAGCCCGTCCGAGGGCGAGCAGTTCTTC. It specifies CASSPSEGEQFF.